The clone carrying this TCR beta chain was counted only a few times. Its antigen remains unidentified. These data are taken from a study of CD8+CD57+ T cells in acquired aplastic anemia. Overall study: On average, sorted CD4+ and CD8+ cells gave 2.5 to 4 ug of DNA.

Trimming stripped 1 base from V and 11 bases from J, with 8 bases between. Germline V gene sequence: CDR1 SGDLS, CDR2 YYNGEE. This CDR3 region has 11 residues. General study findings and limits: Patients and controls were not found to differ significantly in CD8+ Simpson's diversity.

Profiles of TCR beta VDJ and CDR3 were generated from a genomic DNA template. TCRdb re-called the reads through MiXCR, storing one row per CDR3 protein. The sample yields 200,000 to 250,000 distinct CDR3 sequences, less than 75% seen once. For sequencing, patients were chosen who had shown expansion of CD8+CD57+ cells by flow cytometry. Sampling of blood occurred while the patients had still received no therapy. The chain couples TRBV9 to TRBJ2-3; D unclear. The source material was sorted CD4+, CD8+, or CD8+CD57+ T cells (not recorded which) from PBMCs. The receptor was isolated from a human donor with aplastic anemia. The CDR3 here is CASSVRSGQYF. The CDR3 DNA is TGTGCCAGCAGCGTACGTTCGGGGCAGTATTTT. Together with reference TRBV9 and TRBJ2-3, the CDR3 gives the full variable domain: DSGVTQTPKHLITATGQRVTLRCSPRSGDLSVYWYQQSLDQGLQFLIQYYNGEERAKGNILERFSAQQFPDLHSELNLSSLELGDSALYFCASSVRSGQYFGPGTRLTVL.